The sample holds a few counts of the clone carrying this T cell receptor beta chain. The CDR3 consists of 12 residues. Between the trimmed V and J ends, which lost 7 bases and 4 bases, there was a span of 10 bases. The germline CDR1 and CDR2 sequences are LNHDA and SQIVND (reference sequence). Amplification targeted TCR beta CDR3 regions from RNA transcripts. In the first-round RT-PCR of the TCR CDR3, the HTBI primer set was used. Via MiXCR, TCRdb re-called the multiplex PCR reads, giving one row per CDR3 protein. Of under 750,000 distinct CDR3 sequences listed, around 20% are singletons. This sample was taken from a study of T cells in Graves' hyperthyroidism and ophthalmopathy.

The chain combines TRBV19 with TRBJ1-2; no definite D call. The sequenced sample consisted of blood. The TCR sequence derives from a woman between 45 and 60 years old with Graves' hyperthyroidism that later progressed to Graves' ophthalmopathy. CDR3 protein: CASTGRSYGYTF. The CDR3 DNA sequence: TGTGCCAGTACCGGACGGAGCTATGGCTACACCTTC.